This T cell receptor beta chain is from a study of T-cell memory formation after mild COVID-19. Study-wide results and caveats: For contracting clones, CD4+ ones sat mainly in CM and EM, CD8+ in EMRA.

A remark on this clonotype: Its antigen is unidentified.

The authors produced TCR alpha and TCR beta cDNA libraries with sample barcodes and UMIs by 5'RACE using constant-segment primers. TCRdb itself ran the 5' RACE reads through MiXCR, one entry per CDR3 protein. The table records about 180,000 distinct CDR3 sequences, 15% to 20% of them present only once. The CDR3 extends over 12 amino acids. In germline, CDR1 is MNHEY, CDR2 SVGEGT. V was trimmed by 6 bases and J by 4 bases, leaving 8 bases between them. The chain uses TRBV6-2 or TRBV6-3 and TRBJ2-3, with D perhaps TRBD1 (6 bases). The clonotype comes from a man younger than 30 who had mild COVID-19 (a few samples of this study predate the infection). Cell type and time point are not known. The sample consisted of PBMCs or a T cell subset sorted from them (not recorded which). Here the CDR3 reads CASRDRSDTQYF. DNA for the CDR3: TGTGCCAGCAGGGACAGATCAGATACGCAGTATTTT.